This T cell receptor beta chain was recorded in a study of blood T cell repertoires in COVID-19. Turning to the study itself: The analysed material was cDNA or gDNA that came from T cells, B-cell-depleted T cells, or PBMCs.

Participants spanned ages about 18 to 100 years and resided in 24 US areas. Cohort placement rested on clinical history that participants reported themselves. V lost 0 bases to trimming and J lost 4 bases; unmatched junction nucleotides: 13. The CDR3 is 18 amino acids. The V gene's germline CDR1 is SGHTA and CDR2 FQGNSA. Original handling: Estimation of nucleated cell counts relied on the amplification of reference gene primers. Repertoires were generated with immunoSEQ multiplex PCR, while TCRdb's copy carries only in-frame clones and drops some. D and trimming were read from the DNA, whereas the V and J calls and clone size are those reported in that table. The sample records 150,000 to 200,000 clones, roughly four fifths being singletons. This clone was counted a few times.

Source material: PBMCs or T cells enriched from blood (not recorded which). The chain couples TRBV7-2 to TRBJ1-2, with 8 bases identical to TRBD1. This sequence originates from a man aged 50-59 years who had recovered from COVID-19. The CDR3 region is CASSLAYGQGSYSYGYTF. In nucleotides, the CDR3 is TGTGCCAGCAGCTTAGCCTACGGACAGGGTTCCTACAGCTATGGCTACACCTTC.